This entry describes one TCR beta chain. Its antigen remains unidentified. The data belong to a study of shared clonotypes between healthy human individuals. Repertoires were generated with immunoSEQ multiplex PCR, while TCRdb's copy carries only in-frame clones and drops some. The sample has fewer than 1 million clones, around 96% seen once. Whole-study results and caveats: Expectations were that clonotype sharing among donors would be affected by sequencing depth.

Naive CD8 populations comprised CD45RO-negative cells positively selected for CCR7, excluding terminally differentiated effector memory CD45RA+ cells. CDR3 size: 15 residues. Germline CDR1 and CDR2: PRHDT and FYEKMQ (reference sequence). J gave up 6 bases and V 0 bases, and 5 bases lay outside the gene matches. This clonotype was sampled from a man aged 30-40 years in good health. J is TRBJ2-7 and V is TRBV13, with TRBD1 matching over 10 bases. The sequenced sample was naive CD8+ T cells sorted from blood. CDR3 amino acids: CASSLGGQGVSEQYF. CDR3 nucleotide sequence: TGTGCCAGCAGCTTAGGCGGACAGGGGGTTTCCGAGCAGTACTTC.